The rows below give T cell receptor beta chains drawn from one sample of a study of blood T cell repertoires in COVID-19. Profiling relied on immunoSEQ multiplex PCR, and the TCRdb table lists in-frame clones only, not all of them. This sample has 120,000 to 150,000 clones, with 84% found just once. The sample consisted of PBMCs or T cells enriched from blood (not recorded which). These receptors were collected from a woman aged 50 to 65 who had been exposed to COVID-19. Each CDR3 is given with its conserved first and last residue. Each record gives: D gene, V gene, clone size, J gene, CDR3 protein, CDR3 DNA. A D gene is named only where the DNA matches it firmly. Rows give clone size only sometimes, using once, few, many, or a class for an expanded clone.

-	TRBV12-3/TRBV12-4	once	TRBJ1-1	CASSLRGEAFF	TGTGCCAGCAGTTTAAGGGGAGAAGCTTTCTTT
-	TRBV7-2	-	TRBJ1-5	CASSLGWRQHPNQPQHF	TGTGCCAGCAGCCTCGGGTGGAGACAGCACCCTAATCAGCCCCAGCATTTT
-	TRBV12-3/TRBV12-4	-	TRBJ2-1	CASSRDYNEQFF	TGTGCCAGCAGTCGCGACTACAATGAGCAGTTCTTC
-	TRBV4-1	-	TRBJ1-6	CASSQGGGYNSPLHF	TGCGCCAGCAGCCAAGGGGGGGGGTATAATTCACCCCTCCACTTT
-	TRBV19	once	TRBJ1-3	CASSAQVGNTIYF	TGTGCCAGTAGTGCTCAGGTTGGAAACACCATATATTTT
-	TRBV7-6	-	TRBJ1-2	CASSLRGGYTF	TGTGCCAGCAGCTTACGGGGGGGCTACACCTTC
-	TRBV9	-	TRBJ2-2	CASSGPLTSSNTGELFF	TGTGCCAGCAGCGGCCCCCTTACTAGTTCGAACACCGGGGAGCTGTTTTTT
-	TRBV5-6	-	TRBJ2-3	CASSSTVDSGYTDTQYF	TGTGCCAGCAGTTCTACCGTGGACTCAGGATACACAGATACGCAGTATTTT
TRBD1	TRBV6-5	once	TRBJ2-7	CASDRGISYEQYF	TGTGCCAGCGACAGGGGAATCTCCTACGAGCAGTACTTC
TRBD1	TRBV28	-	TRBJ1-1	CASSTPGQPTWEAFF	TGTGCCAGCAGCACACCGGGACAGCCAACGTGGGAAGCTTTCTTT
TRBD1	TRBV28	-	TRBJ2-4	CASSLRDRSNIQYF	TGTGCCAGCAGTTTACGGGACAGGTCGAACATTCAGTACTTC
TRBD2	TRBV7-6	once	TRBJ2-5	CASSEGLAGGKETQYF	TGTGCCAGCAGCGAGGGACTAGCGGGAGGGAAAGAGACCCAGTACTTC
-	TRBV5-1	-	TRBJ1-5	CASSYGTADQPQHF	TGCGCCAGCAGCTATGGGACTGCCGATCAGCCCCAGCATTTT
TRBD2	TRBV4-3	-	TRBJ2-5	CASSRSGGTQETQYF	TGCGCCAGCAGCCGTAGCGGGGGGACCCAAGAGACCCAGTACTTC
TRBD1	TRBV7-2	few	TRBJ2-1	CASSLVQGVRNEQFF	TGTGCCAGCAGCTTAGTGCAGGGGGTGAGAAATGAGCAGTTCTTC
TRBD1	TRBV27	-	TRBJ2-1	CASSPWGQPLSEQFF	TGTGCCAGCAGTCCGTGGGGACAGCCCCTGAGTGAGCAGTTCTTC